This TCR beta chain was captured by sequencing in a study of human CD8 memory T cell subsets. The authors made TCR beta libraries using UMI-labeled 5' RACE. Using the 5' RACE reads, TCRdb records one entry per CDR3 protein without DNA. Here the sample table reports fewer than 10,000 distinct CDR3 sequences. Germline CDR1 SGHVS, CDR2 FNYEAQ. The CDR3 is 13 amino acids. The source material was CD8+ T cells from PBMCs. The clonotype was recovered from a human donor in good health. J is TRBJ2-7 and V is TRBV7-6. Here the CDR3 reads CASSLAHSYEQYF.